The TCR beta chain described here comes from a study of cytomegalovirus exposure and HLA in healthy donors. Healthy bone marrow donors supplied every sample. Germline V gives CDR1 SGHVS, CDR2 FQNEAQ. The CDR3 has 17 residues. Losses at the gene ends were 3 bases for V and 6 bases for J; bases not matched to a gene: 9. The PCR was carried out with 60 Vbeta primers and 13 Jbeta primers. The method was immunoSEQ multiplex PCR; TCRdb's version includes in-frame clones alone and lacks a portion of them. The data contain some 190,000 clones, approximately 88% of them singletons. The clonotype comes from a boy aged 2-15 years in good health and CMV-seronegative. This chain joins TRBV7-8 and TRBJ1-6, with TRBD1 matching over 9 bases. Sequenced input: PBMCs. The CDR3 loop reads CASSLTRTGAGNSPLHF. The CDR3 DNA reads TGTGCCAGCAGCTTGACGCGGACAGGGGCTGGTAATTCACCCCTCCACTTT.